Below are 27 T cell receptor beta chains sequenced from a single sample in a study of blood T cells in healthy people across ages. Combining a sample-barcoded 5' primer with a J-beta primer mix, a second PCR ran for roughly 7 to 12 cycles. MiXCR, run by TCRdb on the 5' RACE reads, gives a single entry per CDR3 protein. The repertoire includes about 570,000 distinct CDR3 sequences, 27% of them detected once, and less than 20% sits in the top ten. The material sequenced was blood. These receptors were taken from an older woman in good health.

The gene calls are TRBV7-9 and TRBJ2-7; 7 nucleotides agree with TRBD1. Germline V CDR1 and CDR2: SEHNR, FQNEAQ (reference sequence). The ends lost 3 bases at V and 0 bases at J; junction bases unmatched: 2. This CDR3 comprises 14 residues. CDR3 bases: TGTGCCAGCAGCTTTACAGGGGCCTCCTACGAGCAGTACTTC. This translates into CASSFTGASYEQYF.

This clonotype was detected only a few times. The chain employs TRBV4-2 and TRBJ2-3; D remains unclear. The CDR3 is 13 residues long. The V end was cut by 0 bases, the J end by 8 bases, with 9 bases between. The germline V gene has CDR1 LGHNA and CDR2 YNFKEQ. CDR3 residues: CASSQDPESTQYF. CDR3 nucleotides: TGTGCCAGCAGCCAAGATCCCGAAAGTACGCAGTATTTT.

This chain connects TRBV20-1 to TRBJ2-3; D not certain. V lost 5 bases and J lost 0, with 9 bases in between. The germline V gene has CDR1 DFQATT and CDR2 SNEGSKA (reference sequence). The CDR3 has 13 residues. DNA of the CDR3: TGCAGTGCTCATCCCGTGAGCACAGATACGCAGTATTTT. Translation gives CSAHPVSTDTQYF.

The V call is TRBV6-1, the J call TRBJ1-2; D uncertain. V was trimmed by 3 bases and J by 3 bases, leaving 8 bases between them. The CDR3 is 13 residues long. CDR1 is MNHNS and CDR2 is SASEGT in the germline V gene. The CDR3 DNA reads TGTGCCAGCAGTGAGGATCTCTACTATGGCTACACCTTC. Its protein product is CASSEDLYYGYTF.

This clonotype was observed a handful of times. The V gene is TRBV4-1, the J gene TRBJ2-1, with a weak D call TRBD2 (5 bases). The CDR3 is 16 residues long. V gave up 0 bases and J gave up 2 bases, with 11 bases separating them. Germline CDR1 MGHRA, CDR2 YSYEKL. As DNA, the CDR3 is TGCGCCAGCAGCCAAGATTGGACTGGGCCCTACAATGAGCAGTTCTTC. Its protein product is CASSQDWTGPYNEQFF.

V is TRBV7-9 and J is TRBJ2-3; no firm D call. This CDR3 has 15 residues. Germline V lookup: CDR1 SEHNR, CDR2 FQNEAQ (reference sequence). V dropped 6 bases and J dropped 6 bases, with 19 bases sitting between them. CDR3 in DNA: TGTGCCAGCAGTACCTTTGGGTTGCTACCGGATACGCAGTATTTT. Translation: CASSTFGLLPDTQYF.

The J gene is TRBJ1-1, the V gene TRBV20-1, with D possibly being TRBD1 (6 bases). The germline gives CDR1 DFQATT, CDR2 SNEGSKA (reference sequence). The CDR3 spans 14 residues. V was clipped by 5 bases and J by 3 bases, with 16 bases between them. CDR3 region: CSAAYRAPDTEAFF. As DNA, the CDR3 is TGCAGTGCTGCTTACAGGGCTCCTGACACTGAAGCTTTCTTT.

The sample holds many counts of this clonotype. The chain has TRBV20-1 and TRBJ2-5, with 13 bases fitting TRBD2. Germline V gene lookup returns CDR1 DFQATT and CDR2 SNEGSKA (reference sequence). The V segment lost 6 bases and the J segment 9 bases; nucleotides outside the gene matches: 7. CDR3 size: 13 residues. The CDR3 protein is CSAKLTSGGPQYF. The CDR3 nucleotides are TGCAGTGCCAAGCTGACTAGCGGGGGGCCCCAGTACTTC.

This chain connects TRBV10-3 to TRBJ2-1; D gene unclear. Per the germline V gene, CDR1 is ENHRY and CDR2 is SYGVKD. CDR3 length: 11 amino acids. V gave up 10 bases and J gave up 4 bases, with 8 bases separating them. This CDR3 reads CATLLYNEQFF. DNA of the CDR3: TGTGCCACCCTTCTATACAATGAGCAGTTCTTC.

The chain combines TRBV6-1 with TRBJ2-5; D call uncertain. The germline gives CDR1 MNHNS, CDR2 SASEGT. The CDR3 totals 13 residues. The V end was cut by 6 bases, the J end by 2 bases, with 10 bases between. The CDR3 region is CASRYGIQETQYF. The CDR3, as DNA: TGTGCCAGCAGATACGGAATACAAGAGACCCAGTACTTC.

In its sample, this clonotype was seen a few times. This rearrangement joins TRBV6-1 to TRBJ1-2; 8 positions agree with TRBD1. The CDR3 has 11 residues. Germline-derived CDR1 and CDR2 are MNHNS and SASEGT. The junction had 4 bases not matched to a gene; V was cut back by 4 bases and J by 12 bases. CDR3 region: CASSVNRGNTF. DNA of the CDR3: TGTGCCAGCAGTGTAAACAGGGGGAACACCTTC.

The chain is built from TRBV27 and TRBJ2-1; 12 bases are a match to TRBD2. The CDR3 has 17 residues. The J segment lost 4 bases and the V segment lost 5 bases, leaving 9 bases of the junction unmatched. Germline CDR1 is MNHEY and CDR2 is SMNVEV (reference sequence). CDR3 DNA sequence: TGTGCCAGCAGTCCATACCTAGCGGGGGGGATGTACAATGAGCAGTTCTTC. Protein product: CASSPYLAGGMYNEQFF.

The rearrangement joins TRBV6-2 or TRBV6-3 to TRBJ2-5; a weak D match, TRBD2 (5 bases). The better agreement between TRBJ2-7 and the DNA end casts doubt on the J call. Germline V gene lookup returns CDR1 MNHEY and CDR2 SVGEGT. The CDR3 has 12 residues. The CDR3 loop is CASRTFHCEQYF. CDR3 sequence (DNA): TGTGCCAGCCGGACTTTCCACTGCGAGCAGTACTTC.

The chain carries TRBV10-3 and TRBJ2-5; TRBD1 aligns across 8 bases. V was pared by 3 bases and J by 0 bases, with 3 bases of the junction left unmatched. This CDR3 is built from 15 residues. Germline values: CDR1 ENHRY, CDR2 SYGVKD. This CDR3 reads CAISDSDRDQETQYF. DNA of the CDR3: TGTGCCATCAGTGACTCGGACAGGGACCAAGAGACCCAGTACTTC.

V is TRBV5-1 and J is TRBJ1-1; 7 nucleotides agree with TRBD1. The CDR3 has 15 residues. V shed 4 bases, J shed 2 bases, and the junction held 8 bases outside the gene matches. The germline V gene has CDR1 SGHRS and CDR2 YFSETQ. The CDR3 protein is CASSPTGQDNTEAFF. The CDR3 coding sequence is TGCGCCAGCAGCCCCACTGGACAGGACAACACTGAAGCTTTCTTT. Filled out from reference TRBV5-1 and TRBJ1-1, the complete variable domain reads KAGVTQTPRYLIKTRGQQVTLSCSPISGHRSVSWYQQTPGQGLQFLFEYFSETQRNKGNFPGRFSGRQFSNSRSEMNVSTLELGDSALYLCASSPTGQDNTEAFFGQGTRLTVV.

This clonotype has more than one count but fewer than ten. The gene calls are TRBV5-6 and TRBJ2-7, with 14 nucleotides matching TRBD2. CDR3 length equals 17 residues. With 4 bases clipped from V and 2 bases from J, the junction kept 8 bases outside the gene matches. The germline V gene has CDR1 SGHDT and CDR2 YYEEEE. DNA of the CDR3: TGTGCCAGCAGCCCCAGGACTAGCGGGGGGTACCCCTACGAGCAGTACTTC. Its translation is CASSPRTSGGYPYEQYF.

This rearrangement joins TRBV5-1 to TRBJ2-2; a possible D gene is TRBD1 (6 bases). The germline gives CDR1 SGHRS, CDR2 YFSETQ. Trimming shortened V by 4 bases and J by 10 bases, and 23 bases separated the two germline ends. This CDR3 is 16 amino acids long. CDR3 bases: TGCGCCAGCAGCCTCGGGACAAGCGAGCCTCCTGAGGAGCTGTTTTTT. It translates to CASSLGTSEPPEELFF.

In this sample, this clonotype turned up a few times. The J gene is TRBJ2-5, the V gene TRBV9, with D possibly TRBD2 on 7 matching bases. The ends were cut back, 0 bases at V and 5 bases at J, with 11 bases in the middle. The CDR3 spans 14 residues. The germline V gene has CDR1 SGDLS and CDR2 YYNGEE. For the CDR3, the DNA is TGTGCCAGCAGCGTAGCCGGGGGGCTGGAGACCCAGTACTTC. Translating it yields CASSVAGGLETQYF.

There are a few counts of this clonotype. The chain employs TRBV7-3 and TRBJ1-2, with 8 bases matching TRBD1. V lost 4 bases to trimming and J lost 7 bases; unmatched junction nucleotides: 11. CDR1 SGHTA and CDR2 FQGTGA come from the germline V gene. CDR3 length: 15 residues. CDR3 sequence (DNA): TGTGCCAGCAGCTCCCATCAGGGGGCGCGAATTGGCTACACCTTC. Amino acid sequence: CASSSHQGARIGYTF.

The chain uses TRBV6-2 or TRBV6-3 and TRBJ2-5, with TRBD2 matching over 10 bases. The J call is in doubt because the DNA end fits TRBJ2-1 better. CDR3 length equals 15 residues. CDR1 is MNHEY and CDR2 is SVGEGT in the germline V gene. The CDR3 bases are TGTGCCAGCAGAACCAGCGGGGGGGGAGTCAATGAGCAGTTCTTC. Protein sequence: CASRTSGGGVNEQFF.

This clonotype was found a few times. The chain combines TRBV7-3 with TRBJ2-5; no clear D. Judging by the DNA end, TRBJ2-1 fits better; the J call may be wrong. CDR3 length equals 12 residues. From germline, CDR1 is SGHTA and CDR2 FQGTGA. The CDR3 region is CASSLPRGEQFF. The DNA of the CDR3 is TGTGCCAGCAGCCTACCAAGAGGTGAGCAGTTCTTC.

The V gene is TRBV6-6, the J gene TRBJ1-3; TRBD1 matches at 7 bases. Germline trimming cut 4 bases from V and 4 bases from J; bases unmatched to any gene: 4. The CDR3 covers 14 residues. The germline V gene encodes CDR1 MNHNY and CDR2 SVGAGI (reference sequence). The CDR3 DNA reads TGTGCCAGCAGTTTCGGGACAGAGGGAAACACCATATATTTT. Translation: CASSFGTEGNTIYF.

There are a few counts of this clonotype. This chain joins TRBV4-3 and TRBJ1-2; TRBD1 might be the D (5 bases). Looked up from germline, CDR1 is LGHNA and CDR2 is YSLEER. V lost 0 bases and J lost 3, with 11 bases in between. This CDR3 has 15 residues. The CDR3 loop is CASSQDRGSYYGYTF. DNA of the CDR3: TGCGCCAGCAGCCAAGATCGGGGCAGCTACTATGGCTACACCTTC.

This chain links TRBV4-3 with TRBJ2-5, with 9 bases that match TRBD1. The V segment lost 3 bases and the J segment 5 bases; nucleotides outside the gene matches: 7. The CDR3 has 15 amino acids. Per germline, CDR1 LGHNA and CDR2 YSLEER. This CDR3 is CASSHWDRAVETQYF. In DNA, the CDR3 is TGCGCCAGCAGCCACTGGGACAGGGCGGTCGAGACCCAGTACTTC.

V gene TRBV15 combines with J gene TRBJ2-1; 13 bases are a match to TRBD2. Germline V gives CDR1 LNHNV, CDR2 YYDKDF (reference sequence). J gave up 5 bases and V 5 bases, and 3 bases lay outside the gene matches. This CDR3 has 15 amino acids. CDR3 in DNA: TGTGCCACCAGCCGGACTAGCGGGGGAGACAATGAGCAGTTCTTC. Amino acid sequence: CATSRTSGGDNEQFF. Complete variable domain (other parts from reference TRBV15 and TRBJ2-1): DAMVIQNPRYQVTQFGKPVTLSCSQTLNHNVMYWYQQKSSQAPKLLFHYYDKDFNNEADTPDNFQSRRPNTSFCFLDIRSPGLGDTAMYLCATSRTSGGDNEQFFGPGTRLTVL.

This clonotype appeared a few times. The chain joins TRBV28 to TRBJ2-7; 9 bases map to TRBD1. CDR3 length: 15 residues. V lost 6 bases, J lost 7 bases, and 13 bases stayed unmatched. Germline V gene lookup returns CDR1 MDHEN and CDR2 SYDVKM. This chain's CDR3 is CASSRGDRDYREQYF. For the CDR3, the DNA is TGTGCCAGCAGCCGGGGGGACAGGGATTATCGTGAGCAGTACTTC.

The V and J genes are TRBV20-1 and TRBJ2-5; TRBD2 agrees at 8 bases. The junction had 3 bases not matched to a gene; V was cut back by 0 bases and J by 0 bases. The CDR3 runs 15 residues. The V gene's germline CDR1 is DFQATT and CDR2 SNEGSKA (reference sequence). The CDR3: CSARDPGGYQETQYF. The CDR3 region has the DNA TGCAGTGCTAGAGATCCGGGGGGGTACCAAGAGACCCAGTACTTC.